The T cell receptor beta chain described here comes from a study of radiation and T cells in renal cell carcinoma. Study-wide context: Nephrectomy followed 15 Gy stereotactic body radiation by 4 weeks. Study observations and caveats: In blood, top tumor clones expanded by 2 weeks, shrinking by 4. Without pretreatment biopsies, baseline tumor clonotype presence was undetermined.

Germline V gene data show CDR1 as SQVTM and CDR2 as ANQGSEA. Trimming cost V 0 bases and J 4 bases; bases outside gene matches: 13. This CDR3 is built from 17 residues. Documented time point: baseline pretreatment blood. The treatment is: 15 Gy SBRT to primary tumor, nephrectomy 4 weeks later. The tumor was a clear cell renal cell carcinoma. TCRdb's table, derived via immunoSEQ multiplex PCR, lists solely in-frame clones and lacks some. The sample shows about 130,000 clones, approximately 82% of them seen only once. As concerns this clone: What it binds is not known.

This receptor was taken from a woman in her fifties or sixties with renal cell carcinoma. Sequences were derived from blood, sampled from a patient whose treatment included radiotherapy and nephrectomy. The chain links TRBV29-1 to TRBJ1-1; TRBD1 matches at 8 bases. The chain's CDR3 is CSVEDWDIQGVFTEAFF. CDR3 in DNA: TGCAGCGTTGAAGATTGGGACATACAGGGGGTATTCACTGAAGCTTTCTTT. Using reference TRBV29-1 and TRBJ1-1 for the parts outside the CDR3, the full variable domain is SAVISQKPSRDICQRGTSLTIQCQVDSQVTMMFWYRQQPGQSLTLIATANQGSEATYESGFVIDKFPISRPNLTFSTLTVSNMSPEDSSIYLCSVEDWDIQGVFTEAFFGQGTRLTVV.